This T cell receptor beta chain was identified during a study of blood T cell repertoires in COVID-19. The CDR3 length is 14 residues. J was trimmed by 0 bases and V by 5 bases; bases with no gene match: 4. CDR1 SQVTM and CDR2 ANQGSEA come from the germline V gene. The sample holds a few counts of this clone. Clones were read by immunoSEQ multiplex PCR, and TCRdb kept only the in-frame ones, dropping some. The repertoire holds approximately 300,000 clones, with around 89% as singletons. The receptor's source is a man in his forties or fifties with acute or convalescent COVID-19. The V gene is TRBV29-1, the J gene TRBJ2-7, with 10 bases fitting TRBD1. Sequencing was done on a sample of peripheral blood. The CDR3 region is CSVQRQGASYEQYF. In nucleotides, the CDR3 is TGCAGCGTTCAAAGACAGGGGGCCTCCTACGAGCAGTACTTC.